This T cell receptor beta chain came from a study of blood T cell repertoires in COVID-19. Assay: immunoSEQ multiplex PCR; the TCRdb copy retains only in-frame clones and omits some. The sample holds roughly 420,000 clones, around 89% seen once. Germline trimming cut 5 bases from V and 7 bases from J; bases unmatched to any gene: 9. Germline CDR1 is MNHEY and CDR2 is SVGEGT. The CDR3 runs 16 residues. The sample was PBMCs or T cells enriched from blood (not recorded which). This TCR derives from a young woman with acute COVID-19. This chain uses TRBV6-2 or TRBV6-3 with TRBJ2-1, with TRBD2 identical over 12 bases. DNA for the CDR3: TGTGCCAGCAGTACACCTAGCGGGGGGGCCGGGAATGAGCAGTTCTTC. Protein: CASSTPSGGAGNEQFF.